This entry lists 13 T cell receptor beta chains sequenced from one sample in a study of cytomegalovirus exposure and HLA in healthy donors. PCR was performed using 60 Vbeta and 13 Jbeta primers. The repertoire was sequenced with immunoSEQ multiplex PCR; TCRdb's copy has only in-frame clones and lacks some. The table shows some 200,000 clones, with roughly 70% occurring only once. Sequencing was performed on PBMCs. The receptor set was obtained from a man in his forties or fifties in good health and CMV-seropositive.

As regards this clone: Other DNA sequences from this sample encode an identical CDR3 as well. This chain joins TRBV5-4 and TRBJ2-1; 11 nucleotides match TRBD2. The CDR3 consists of 15 residues. The V segment lost 1 base and the J segment 9 bases; nucleotides outside the gene matches: 6. The germline V gene has CDR1 SGHNT and CDR2 YYREEE (reference sequence). CDR3 in DNA: TGTGCCAGCAGCTTGATAGCGGGGGGGCCTGGTGAGCAGTTCTTC. This translates into CASSLIAGGPGEQFF.

The rearrangement joins TRBV6-5 to TRBJ1-6; D is ambiguous. The V gene's germline CDR1 is MNHEY and CDR2 SVGAGI. The CDR3 extends over 14 amino acids. Trimming left V 5 bases short and J 9 bases short, with 14 bases between. CDR3 sequence: CASSTSNLGSPLHF. The DNA of the CDR3 is TGTGCCAGCAGTACTTCCAATCTAGGTTCACCCCTCCACTTT.

J is TRBJ1-2 and V is TRBV10-3; tentative D call: TRBD1 (6 bases). Per the germline V gene, CDR1 is ENHRY and CDR2 is SYGVKD. The CDR3 runs 13 residues. Trimming removed 10 bases from V and 5 bases from J, with 17 bases in between. The CDR3 here is CATEEDRSYGYTF. The CDR3 DNA sequence: TGTGCCACGGAAGAGGACAGAAGTTATGGCTACACCTTC.

V gene TRBV6-4 combines with J gene TRBJ2-4; 7 nucleotides align to TRBD1. V was pared by 9 bases and J by 7 bases, with 12 bases of the junction left unmatched. From germline, CDR1 is MRHNA and CDR2 SNTAGT. The CDR3 runs 14 residues. The CDR3 bases are TGTGCCAGTTCCTATGACAGGGCGGCGAACATTCAGTACTTC. Its translation: CASSYDRAANIQYF.

The chain carries TRBV2 and TRBJ2-1, with D possibly being TRBD1 (7 bases). The V end lost 5 bases, the J end lost 0 bases, and 17 bases lay between the germline ends. CDR1 and CDR2 (germline): SNHLY, FYNNEI. CDR3 size: 17 residues. The CDR3 nucleotides read TGTGCCAGCAGTACGTCCAGGGGGAGGAGCTCCTACAATGAGCAGTTCTTC. Protein: CASSTSRGRSSYNEQFF. The entire variable domain, with the rest obtained from reference TRBV2 and TRBJ2-1, is as follows: EPEVTQTPSHQVTQMGQEVILRCVPISNHLYFYWYRQILGQKVEFLVSFYNNEISEKSEIFDDQFSVERPDGSNFTLKIRSTKLEDSAMYFCASSTSRGRSSYNEQFFGPGTRLTVL.

This chain uses TRBV5-6 with TRBJ2-3; a weak D match, TRBD1 (5 bases). Trimming took 4 bases from V and 2 from J, leaving 8 bases between them. CDR3 size: 13 residues. The germline V gene has CDR1 SGHDT and CDR2 YYEEEE. CDR3 coding DNA: TGTGCCAGCAGCGGACACCCCACAGATACGCAGTATTTT. Translated: CASSGHPTDTQYF.

The rearrangement uses TRBV6-5 and TRBJ1-5; 7 bases agree with TRBD1. V gave up 6 bases and J gave up 6 bases; unmatched junction bases: 8. Germline assignment: CDR1 MNHEY and CDR2 SVGAGI. The CDR3 runs 14 residues. CDR3 sequence reads: CASSSQGGGQPQHF. The CDR3 nucleotides read TGTGCCAGCAGCAGCCAGGGGGGAGGTCAGCCCCAGCATTTT.

This clone came up a few times. The rearrangement joins TRBV5-1 to TRBJ2-3, with D possibly being TRBD2 (7 bases). CDR1 is SGHRS and CDR2 is YFSETQ in the germline V gene. The CDR3 covers 15 residues. Trimming took off 4 bases at V and 2 bases at J, with 14 bases between the two ends. CDR3 coding DNA: TGCGCCAGCAGCGGGGGGGCGCTATTCACAGATACGCAGTATTTT. Protein product: CASSGGALFTDTQYF.

J is TRBJ1-1 and V is TRBV9; 10 nucleotides align to TRBD1. The germline V gene has CDR1 SGDLS and CDR2 YYNGEE. The CDR3 consists of 14 residues. The junction had 6 bases not matched to a gene; V was cut back by 4 bases and J by 6 bases. In DNA form, the CDR3 reads TGTGCCAGCAGCCCCCGGGACAGGGGTGCTGAAGCTTTCTTT. It encodes CASSPRDRGAEAFF.

This clone was detected only once. The V and J genes are TRBV9 and TRBJ1-3; D might be TRBD1 (6 bases). V dropped 3 bases and J dropped 3 bases, with 10 bases sitting between them. Germline V gene sequence: CDR1 SGDLS, CDR2 YYNGEE. CDR3 length equals 14 residues. The CDR3 spells CASSAQGYGNTIYF. In nucleotides, the CDR3 is TGTGCCAGCAGCGCCCAGGGGTATGGAAACACCATATATTTT.

This clone turned up a few times. The J gene is TRBJ1-4, the V gene TRBV27; weak D call: TRBD1 (5 bases). Germline CDR1 reads MNHEY; CDR2 reads SMNVEV (reference sequence). The germline V and J ends were trimmed by 4 bases and 3 bases, with 15 bases remaining between them. CDR3 length: 16 amino acids. The CDR3 nucleotides read TGTGCCAGCAGTTGGTTGCAGGGTAAGCCTAATGAAAAACTGTTTTTT. Its translation: CASSWLQGKPNEKLFF.

The chain couples TRBV6-5 to TRBJ2-5, with 8 bases matching TRBD2. The CDR3 consists of 14 residues. From germline, CDR1 is MNHEY and CDR2 SVGAGI. The V gene end was trimmed by 6 bases and the J gene end by 9 bases; junction bases not matched to a gene: 12. Here the CDR3 DNA reads TGTGCCAGCAGCCTACAGGGCCCCGGGGGGGCCCAGTACTTC. Translated, it gives CASSLQGPGGAQYF.

The chain combines TRBV6-1 with TRBJ1-2; 9 nucleotides line up with TRBD1. With V trimmed by 1 base and J by 4 bases, 4 bases remained unmatched. Germline assignment: CDR1 MNHNS and CDR2 SASEGT. The CDR3 length is 15 residues. The CDR3: CASSEGRQGVYGYTF. Written as DNA, the CDR3 is TGTGCCAGCAGTGAAGGGAGACAGGGGGTCTATGGCTACACCTTC.